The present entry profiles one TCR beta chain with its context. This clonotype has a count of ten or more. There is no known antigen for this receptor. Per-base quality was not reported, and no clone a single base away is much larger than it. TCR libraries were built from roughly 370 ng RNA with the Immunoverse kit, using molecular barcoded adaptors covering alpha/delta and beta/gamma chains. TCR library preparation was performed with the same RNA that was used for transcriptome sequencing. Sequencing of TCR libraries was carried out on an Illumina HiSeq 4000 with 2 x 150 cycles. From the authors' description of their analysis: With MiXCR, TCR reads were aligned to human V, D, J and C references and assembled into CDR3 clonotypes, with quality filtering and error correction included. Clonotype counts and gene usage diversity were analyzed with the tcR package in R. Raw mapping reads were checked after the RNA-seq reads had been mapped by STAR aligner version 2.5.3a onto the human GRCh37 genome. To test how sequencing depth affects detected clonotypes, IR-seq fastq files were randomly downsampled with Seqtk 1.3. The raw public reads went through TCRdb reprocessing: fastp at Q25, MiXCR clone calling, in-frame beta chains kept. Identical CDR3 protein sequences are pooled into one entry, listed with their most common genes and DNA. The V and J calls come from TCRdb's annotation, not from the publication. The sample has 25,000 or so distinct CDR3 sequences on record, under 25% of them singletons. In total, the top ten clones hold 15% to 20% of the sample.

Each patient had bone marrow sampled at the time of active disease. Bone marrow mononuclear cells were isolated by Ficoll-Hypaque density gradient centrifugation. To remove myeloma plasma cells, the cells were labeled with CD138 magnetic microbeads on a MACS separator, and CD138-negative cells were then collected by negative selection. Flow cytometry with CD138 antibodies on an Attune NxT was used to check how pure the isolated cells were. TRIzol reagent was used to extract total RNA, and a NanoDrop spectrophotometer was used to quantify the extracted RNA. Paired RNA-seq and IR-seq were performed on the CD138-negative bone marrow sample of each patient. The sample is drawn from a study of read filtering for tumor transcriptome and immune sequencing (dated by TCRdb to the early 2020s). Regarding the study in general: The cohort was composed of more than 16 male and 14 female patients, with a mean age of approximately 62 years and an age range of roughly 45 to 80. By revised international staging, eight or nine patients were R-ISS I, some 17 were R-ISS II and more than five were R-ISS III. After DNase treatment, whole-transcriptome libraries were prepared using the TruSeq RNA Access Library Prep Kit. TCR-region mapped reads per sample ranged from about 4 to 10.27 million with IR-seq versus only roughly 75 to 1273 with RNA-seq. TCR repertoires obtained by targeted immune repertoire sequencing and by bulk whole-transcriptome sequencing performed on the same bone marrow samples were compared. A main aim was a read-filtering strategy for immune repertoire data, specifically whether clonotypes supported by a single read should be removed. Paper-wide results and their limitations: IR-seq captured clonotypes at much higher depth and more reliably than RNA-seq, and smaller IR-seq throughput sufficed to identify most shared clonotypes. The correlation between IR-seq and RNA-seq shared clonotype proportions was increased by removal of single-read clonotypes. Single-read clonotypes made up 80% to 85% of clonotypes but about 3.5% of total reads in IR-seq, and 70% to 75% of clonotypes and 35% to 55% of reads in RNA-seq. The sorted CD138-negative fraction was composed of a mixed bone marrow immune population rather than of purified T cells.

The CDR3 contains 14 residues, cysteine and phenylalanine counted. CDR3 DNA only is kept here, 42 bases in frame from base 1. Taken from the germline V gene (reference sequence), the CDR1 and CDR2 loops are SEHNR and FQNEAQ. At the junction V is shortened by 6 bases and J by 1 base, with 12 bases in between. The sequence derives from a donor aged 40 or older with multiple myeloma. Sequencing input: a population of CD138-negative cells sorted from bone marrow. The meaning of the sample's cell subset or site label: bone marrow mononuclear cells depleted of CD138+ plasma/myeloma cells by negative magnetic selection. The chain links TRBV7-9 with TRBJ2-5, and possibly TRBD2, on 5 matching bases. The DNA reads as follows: TGTGCCAGCAGGACTAAGGACCCCCAAGAGACCCAGTACTTC. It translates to CASRTKDPQETQYF.